Shown below are 14 T cell receptor beta chains from a single sample sequenced in a study of radiotherapy plus CTLA-4 blockade in lung cancer (dated by TCRdb to 2017 to 2018). Library construction relied on the immunoSEQ multiplex PCR assay. TCRdb provides this immuneACCESS table in a form limited to in-frame rearrangements. Some clones are lacking; in checked studies, under half of them reflect an unresolved V gene, and why the rest are absent is not known. The sample records over 75,000 clones, about four fifths of which are singletons. Clones ranked in the top ten supply 0.82% of the sample. Sequenced material: peripheral blood, taken from a patient treated with radiotherapy plus ipilimumab. The receptor set was obtained from a human donor with non-small cell lung cancer who had stable disease on radiotherapy plus ipilimumab.

This clone has only a few counts. The J gene is TRBJ1-3, the V gene TRBV28; 8 nucleotides match TRBD1. CDR3 length: 16 residues. Trimming cost V 6 bases and J 0 bases; bases outside gene matches: 7. From germline, CDR1 is MDHEN and CDR2 SYDVKM. The CDR3 sequence is CASRGTGGPSGNTIYF. CDR3 DNA: TGTGCCAGCAGGGGAACAGGGGGACCCTCTGGAAACACCATATATTTT.

This chain joins TRBV30 and TRBJ2-7, with TRBD1 matching over 7 bases. The CDR3 extends over 15 amino acids. V trimming: 0 bases; J trimming: 2 bases; junction bases outside the gene matches: 7. Germline-derived CDR1 and CDR2 are GTSNPN and SVGIG (reference sequence). The CDR3 DNA reads as TGTGCCTGGAGTGTACTGGCAGGGGGAACCTACGAGCAGTACTTC. Its protein product is CAWSVLAGGTYEQYF. Combining the CDR3 with reference TRBV30 and TRBJ2-7 gives the whole variable domain SQTIHQWPATLVQPVGSPLSLECTVEGTSNPNLYWYRQAAGRGLQLLFYSVGIGQISSEVPQNLSASRPQDRQFILSSKKLLLSDSGFYLCAWSVLAGGTYEQYFGPGTRLTVT.

This clone was picked up a small number of times. The rearrangement joins TRBV5-1 to TRBJ2-7; maybe TRBD2 (5 bases). Germline lookup yields CDR1 SGHRS and CDR2 YFSETQ. V lost 4 bases and J 2 bases, leaving 10 bases between the germline ends. This CDR3 has 13 residues. CDR3 coding DNA: TGCGCCAGCAGCCCCCAGCGGACCTACGAGCAGTACTTC. Translated, it gives CASSPQRTYEQYF.

The genes are TRBV7-9 and TRBJ1-5, with TRBD1 identical over 12 bases. CDR3 length: 15 residues. The J segment lost 6 bases and the V segment lost 5 bases, leaving 5 bases of the junction unmatched. The germline CDR1 and CDR2 sequences are SEHNR and FQNEAQ (reference sequence). CDR3 sequence (DNA): TGTGCCAGCAGCCTGGGACAGGGGGCTAGTCAGCCCCAGCATTTT. Translated, it gives CASSLGQGASQPQHF.

The chain links TRBV4-1 to TRBJ1-5; a weak D match, TRBD1 (5 bases). The V and J ends lost 0 bases and 9 bases respectively, with 15 bases between them. This CDR3 spans 15 amino acids. From germline, CDR1 is MGHRA and CDR2 YSYEKL. CDR3 protein: CASSQDRLGGMPQHF. DNA for the CDR3: TGCGCCAGCAGCCAAGATCGGCTCGGGGGGATGCCCCAGCATTTT.

The CDR3 DNA reads TGTGCCAGCTCACCCGGGACGGCCCGAAACACTGAAGCTTTCTTT. Translation: CASSPGTARNTEAFF. The V call is TRBV18, the J call TRBJ1-1; the D gene is possibly TRBD1 (5 bases). The CDR3 consists of 15 residues. V was shortened by 3 bases and J by 2 bases, with 13 bases between the two germline ends. The germline gives CDR1 KGHSH, CDR2 LQKENI.

The chain links TRBV5-6 to TRBJ1-2, with 8 bases identical to TRBD1. CDR1 is SGHDT, CDR2 YYEEEE, per germline. Trimming took 4 bases from V and 3 from J; bases not matched to a gene: 11. The length of the CDR3 is 16 residues. DNA for the CDR3: TGTGCCAGCAGCGCGACCCGGACAGGGATTGACTATGGCTACACCTTC. As protein: CASSATRTGIDYGYTF.

The rearrangement links TRBV9 to TRBJ2-5; perhaps D is TRBD1 or TRBD2 (5 bases each). The tail of the sequence fits TRBJ2-7 better, so the J call may be wrong. The CDR3 spans 14 residues. Per germline, CDR1 SGDLS and CDR2 YYNGEE. The CDR3 sequence is CASSVWDGAYEQYF. In DNA, the CDR3 is TGTGCCAGCAGCGTATGGGACGGAGCCTACGAGCAGTACTTC.

The rearrangement links TRBV7-8 to TRBJ1-4; TRBD1 aligns across 7 bases. V shed 3 bases, J shed 7 bases, and the junction held 8 bases outside the gene matches. Germline lookup yields CDR1 SGHVS and CDR2 FQNEAQ. CDR3 length: 15 amino acids. Here the CDR3 DNA reads TGTGCCAGCAGCTTGAGTTTAGGGGGCGGTGAAAAACTGTTTTTT. Translation: CASSLSLGGGEKLFF.

The chain employs TRBV6-4 and TRBJ2-1; 13 nucleotides agree with TRBD2. Germline loops: CDR1 MRHNA, CDR2 SNTAGT. The J segment lost 7 bases and the V segment lost 10 bases, leaving 16 bases of the junction unmatched. The CDR3 runs to 17 residues. CDR3 sequence: CANPGLAGLGHWNEQFF. Here the CDR3 DNA reads TGTGCCAACCCGGGACTAGCGGGACTAGGACATTGGAATGAGCAGTTCTTC.

The DNA for the CDR3 is TGTGCCAGCAGCACCTTACAACAGCTTGGCACAGATACGCAGTATTTT. This encodes CASSTLQQLGTDTQYF. The V call is TRBV28, the J call TRBJ2-3; D call uncertain. Germline V CDR1 and CDR2: MDHEN, SYDVKM. The ends were cut back, 6 bases at V and 1 base at J, with 17 bases in the middle. The CDR3 has 16 amino acids. Together with reference TRBV28 and TRBJ2-3, the CDR3 gives the full variable domain: DVKVTQSSRYLVKRTGEKVFLECVQDMDHENMFWYRQDPGLGLRLIYFSYDVKMKEKGDIPEGYSVSREKKERFSLILESASTNQTSMYLCASSTLQQLGTDTQYFGPGTRLTVL.

The chain joins TRBV14 to TRBJ2-2; D not resolved. Trimming cost V 0 bases and J 0 bases, with 17 bases left between them. The CDR3 is 19 residues long. The germline V gene encodes CDR1 SGHDN and CDR2 FVKESK. The CDR3 is CASSQEDPNFGANTGELFF. CDR3 nucleotide sequence: TGTGCCAGCAGCCAAGAAGACCCCAACTTTGGTGCGAACACCGGGGAGCTGTTTTTT.

The rearrangement uses TRBV7-2 and TRBJ1-2; 9 positions agree with TRBD1. Germline V gene lookup returns CDR1 SGHTA and CDR2 FQGNSA. The CDR3 runs to 15 residues. V was pared by 2 bases and J by 7 bases, with 8 bases of the junction left unmatched. The CDR3 nucleotides read TGTGCCAGCAGCTTAAACCGACAGGGGGTGGCTGGCTACACCTTC. Translation gives CASSLNRQGVAGYTF.

This rearrangement joins TRBV5-1 to TRBJ1-5; a possible D gene is TRBD1 (5 bases). CDR1 is SGHRS, CDR2 YFSETQ, per germline. The CDR3 length is 13 residues. V was shortened by 4 bases and J by 7 bases, with 12 bases between the two germline ends. The CDR3, as DNA: TGCGCCAGCAGCCCTTCGGGGCCCCAGCCCCAGCATTTT. It is translated as CASSPSGPQPQHF. Complete variable domain (other parts from reference TRBV5-1 and TRBJ1-5): KAGVTQTPRYLIKTRGQQVTLSCSPISGHRSVSWYQQTPGQGLQFLFEYFSETQRNKGNFPGRFSGRQFSNSRSEMNVSTLELGDSALYLCASSPSGPQPQHFGDGTRLSIL.